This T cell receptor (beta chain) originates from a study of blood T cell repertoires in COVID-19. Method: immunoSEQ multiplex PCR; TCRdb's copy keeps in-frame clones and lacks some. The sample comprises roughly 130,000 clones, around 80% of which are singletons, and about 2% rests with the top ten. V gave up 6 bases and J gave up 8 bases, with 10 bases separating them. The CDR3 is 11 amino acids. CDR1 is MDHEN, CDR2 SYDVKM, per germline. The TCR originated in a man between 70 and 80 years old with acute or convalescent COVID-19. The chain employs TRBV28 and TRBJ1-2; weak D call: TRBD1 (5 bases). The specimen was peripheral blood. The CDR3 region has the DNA TGTGCCAGCAGACAGAGACAGGGCTACACCTTC. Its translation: CASRQRQGYTF.